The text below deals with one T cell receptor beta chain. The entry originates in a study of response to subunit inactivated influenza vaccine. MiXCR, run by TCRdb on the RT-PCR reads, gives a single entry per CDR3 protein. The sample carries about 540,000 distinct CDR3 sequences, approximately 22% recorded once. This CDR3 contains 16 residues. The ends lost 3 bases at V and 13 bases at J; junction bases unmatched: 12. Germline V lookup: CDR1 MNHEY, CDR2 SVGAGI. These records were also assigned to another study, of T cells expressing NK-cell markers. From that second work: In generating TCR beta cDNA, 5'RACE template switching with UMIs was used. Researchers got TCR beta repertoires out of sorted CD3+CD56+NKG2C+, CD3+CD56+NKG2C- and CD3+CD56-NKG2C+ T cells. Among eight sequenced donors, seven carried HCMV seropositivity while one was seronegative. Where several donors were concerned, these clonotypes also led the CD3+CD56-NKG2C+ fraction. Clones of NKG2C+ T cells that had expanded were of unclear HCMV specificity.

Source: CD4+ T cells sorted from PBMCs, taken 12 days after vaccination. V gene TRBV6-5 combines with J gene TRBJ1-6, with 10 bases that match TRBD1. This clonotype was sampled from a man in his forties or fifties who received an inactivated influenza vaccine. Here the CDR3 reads CASSYAAGTGVSPLHF. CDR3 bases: TGTGCCAGCAGTTATGCTGCCGGGACAGGGGTTTCTCCCCTCCACTTT.